Included here is one T cell receptor (beta chain) sequence, with context. The antigen is unknown. This sample was taken from a study of post-analysis software for immune sequencing data. Findings of the study overall: Normalized Chao1 diversity in multiple sclerosis patients fell significantly below that of controls. Four or five TRBV segments, TRBV5-6, TRBV5-1 and TRBV20-1 among them, were found more frequent in patients than controls.

The TCR beta cDNA libraries carried unique molecular identifiers. Input amounts of about 0.95 to 11 million T cells were used. These gave around 500,000 cDNA molecules, so each molecule approximated one T cell. TCRdb fed the PCR reads into MiXCR, producing one record per CDR3 protein. The sample includes fewer than 850,000 distinct CDR3 sequences, about 45% seen only once; the top ten take roughly 4.9%. The CDR3 loop spans 14 amino acids. The germline gives CDR1 SNHLY, CDR2 FYNNEI. The chain couples TRBV2 to TRBJ2-5; TRBD2 matches 7 bases. The DNA end favors TRBJ2-7, so the J call may be wrong. The sequence derives from a girl between 5 and 17 years old with multiple sclerosis. Material for sequencing was blood. The CDR3 is CASSEGAGVFEQYF. In nucleotides, the CDR3 is TGTGCCAGCAGTGAAGGGGCGGGAGTCTTCGAGCAGTACTTC.